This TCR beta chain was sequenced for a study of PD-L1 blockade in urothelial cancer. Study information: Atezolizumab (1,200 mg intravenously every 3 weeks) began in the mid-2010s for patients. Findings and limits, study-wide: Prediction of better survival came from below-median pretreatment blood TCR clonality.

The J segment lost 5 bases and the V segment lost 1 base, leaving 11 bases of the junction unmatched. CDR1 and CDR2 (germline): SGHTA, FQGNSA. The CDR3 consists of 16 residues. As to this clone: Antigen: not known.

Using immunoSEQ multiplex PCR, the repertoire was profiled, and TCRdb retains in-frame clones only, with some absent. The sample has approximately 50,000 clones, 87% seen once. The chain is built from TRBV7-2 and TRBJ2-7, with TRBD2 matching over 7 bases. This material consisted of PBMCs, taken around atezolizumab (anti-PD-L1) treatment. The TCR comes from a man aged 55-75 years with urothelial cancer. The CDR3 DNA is TGTGCCAGCAGCTTAGAATTCGGGGGGACTCCGGACGAGCAGTACTTC. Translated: CASSLEFGGTPDEQYF.